This T cell receptor (beta chain) is drawn from a study of CD8 T cells in Susac syndrome. When the RNA was reverse transcribed, random hexamers were used with an input of roughly 0.45 to 1 ug. MiXCR, applied by TCRdb to the immunoSEQ multiplex PCR reads, yields one record per CDR3 protein. The table includes roughly 200,000 distinct CDR3 sequences, 95% detected once. CDR1 and CDR2 (germline): SQVTM, ANQGSEA. CDR3 size: 13 residues. V shed 7 bases and J 3 bases; nucleotides not matched to a gene: 8. The source material was CD4+ T cells from PBMCs. V and J are TRBV29-1 and TRBJ1-1, with 7 bases that match TRBD1. The source is a human donor with multiple sclerosis. CDR3 in amino acids: CSGTGALHTEAFF. DNA of the CDR3: TGCAGCGGCACAGGGGCCCTCCACACTGAAGCTTTCTTT.